These 32 T cell receptor beta chains were sequenced from one sample in a study of T cells generated in artificial thymic organoids. TCRalpha and TCRbeta libraries were amplified separately by semi-nested PCR with TRAC or TRBC reverse primers. TCRdb ran MiXCR on the 5' RACE reads and lists one entry per CDR3 protein. Of approximately 5,500 distinct CDR3 sequences listed, roughly 32% were seen once; the top ten hold 2.4%. The sequencing sample was made of naive CD8+ T cells from blood. Subset specified: CD3+TCRalphabeta+CD8SP T cells; for blood, CD45RO-CCR7+ naive CD8+ T cells. The origin of the receptors is a human donor who gave cord blood stem cells for thymic organoid culture, a cardiac surgery patient who gave postnatal thymus, or a blood donor (not recorded which).

This clonotype was detected only a few times. Written as DNA, the CDR3 is TGTGCCAGCAGCTTGTGGACAGGGGCGAACACCGGGGAGCTGTTTTTT. It is translated as CASSLWTGANTGELFF. The chain employs TRBV7-6 and TRBJ2-2; 9 nucleotides match TRBD1. V lost 3 bases, J lost 0 bases, and 2 bases stayed unmatched. The germline V gene encodes CDR1 SGHVS and CDR2 FNYEAQ. The CDR3 has 16 residues. The full variable domain, its missing parts supplied by reference TRBV7-6 and TRBJ2-2, is GAGVSQSPRYKVTKRGQDVALRCDPISGHVSLYWYRQALGQGPEFLTYFNYEAQQDKSGLPNDRFSAERPEGSISTLTIQRTEQRDSAMYRCASSLWTGANTGELFFGEGSRLTVL.

This clonotype was found a few times. The CDR3 here is CATESVDTEAFF. Here the CDR3 DNA reads TGTGCCACGGAGAGCGTGGACACTGAAGCTTTCTTT. The chain combines TRBV6-1 with TRBJ1-1; unclear D gene. Per germline, CDR1 MNHNS and CDR2 SASEGT. V shed 10 bases and J shed 3 bases, with 12 bases lying between them. This CDR3 has 12 residues.

This clonotype ranks as medium-sized (0.01 to 0.1%). V and J are TRBV27 and TRBJ2-2; perhaps TRBD2 as D (5 bases). The germline V gene has CDR1 MNHEY and CDR2 SMNVEV (reference sequence). This CDR3 spans 16 amino acids. V dropped 5 bases and J dropped 4 bases, with 17 bases sitting between them. As DNA, the CDR3 is TGTGCCAGCAGTCCACTAGACTATCTCAGCACCGGGGAGCTGTTTTTT. It is translated as CASSPLDYLSTGELFF.

Worth noting for this clonotype: A much larger clone differs from this one at a single base, so this may be a read error. A read error is likely, as this CDR3 ends without the conserved phenylalanine or tryptophan. The gene calls are TRBV7-9 and TRBJ2-7, with TRBD1 identical over 7 bases. The V and J ends lost 4 bases and 0 bases, in that order; junction bases with no gene match: 3. Germline V gives CDR1 SEHNR, CDR2 FQNEAQ (reference sequence). The CDR3 covers 14 residues. CDR3 coding DNA: TGTGCCAGCAGCTCCGGACAGGACTCCTACGAGCAGTACTCC. Protein sequence: CASSSGQDSYEQYS.

This clonotype counts as medium-sized (0.01 to 0.1%). This sequence joins TRBV4-1 and TRBJ1-2, with TRBD1 identical over 7 bases. Germline values: CDR1 MGHRA, CDR2 YSYEKL. The V gene end was trimmed by 0 bases and the J gene end by 5 bases; junction bases not matched to a gene: 9. The CDR3 is made up of 16 amino acids. As DNA, the CDR3 is TGCGCCAGCAGCCAAGATAGCGACAGGGACTCATATGGCTACACCTTC. This gives the protein CASSQDSDRDSYGYTF.

In the case of this clonotype: A read error may produce the germline difference seen at one junction end. The V gene is TRBV13, the J gene TRBJ2-7; tentatively, D is TRBD2 (7 bases). CDR1 is PRHDT and CDR2 is FYEKMQ in the germline V gene (reference sequence). This CDR3 is built from 13 residues. This chain's CDR3 is CTSSGGPSYEQYF. The DNA for the CDR3 is TGTACCAGCTCCGGGGGGCCCTCCTACGAGCAGTACTTC.

This clonotype is medium-sized by share. The chain carries TRBV5-1 and TRBJ2-2, with D perhaps TRBD2 (6 bases). The CDR3 length is 17 residues. Between the trimmed V and J ends, which lost 4 bases and 5 bases, there was a span of 21 bases. The V gene's germline CDR1 is SGHRS and CDR2 YFSETQ. Here the CDR3 DNA reads TGCGCCAGCAGCCCGATTCTCCTCGTGGGAGGTACCGGGGAGCTGTTTTTT. It translates to CASSPILLVGGTGELFF. The full variable domain, its missing parts supplied by reference TRBV5-1 and TRBJ2-2, is KAGVTQTPRYLIKTRGQQVTLSCSPISGHRSVSWYQQTPGQGLQFLFEYFSETQRNKGNFPGRFSGRQFSNSRSEMNVSTLELGDSALYLCASSPILLVGGTGELFFGEGSRLTVL.

In regard to this clonotype: Possible read error: a much larger clone is one base away. V and J are TRBV12-5 and TRBJ1-5, with 7 bases matching TRBD1. The germline gives CDR1 LGHNT, CDR2 FRNRAP. The CDR3 is made up of 16 amino acids. V shed 4 bases, J shed 9 bases, and the junction held 15 bases outside the gene matches. The CDR3: CASGSGVGGVFRPQHF. The DNA of the CDR3 is TGTGCTAGTGGTTCCGGCGTAGGGGGCGTATTCCGGCCCCAGCATTTT.

This chain uses TRBV27 with TRBJ2-7; D not certain. Germline loops: CDR1 MNHEY, CDR2 SMNVEV (reference sequence). The germline V and J ends were trimmed by 2 bases and 4 bases, with 9 bases remaining between them. The CDR3 is 13 residues long. The DNA of the CDR3 is TGTGCCAGCAGTTTAAATCCGGATTACGAGCAGTACTTC. Translated, it gives CASSLNPDYEQYF.

The rearrangement links TRBV12-3 or TRBV12-4 to TRBJ1-1; D is unresolved. The CDR3 runs 12 residues. V was cut by 7 bases and J by 7 bases, with 13 bases left in between. The CDR3 sequence is CASNLGRDEAFF. CDR3 nucleotides: TGTGCCAGCAACCTAGGACGTGATGAAGCTTTCTTT.

V gene TRBV5-6 combines with J gene TRBJ2-7, with D tentatively TRBD1 (5 bases). In germline, CDR1 is SGHDT, CDR2 YYEEEE. V lost 7 bases, J lost 0 bases, and 11 bases lay in between. The CDR3 runs 13 residues. CDR3 coding DNA: TGTGCCAGCGAGGACATTAACTCCTACGAGCAGTACTTC. Translation: CASEDINSYEQYF. Complete variable domain (other parts from reference TRBV5-6 and TRBJ2-7): DAGVTQSPTHLIKTRGQQVTLRCSPKSGHDTVSWYQQALGQGPQFIFQYYEEEERQRGNFPDRFSGHQFPNYSSELNVNALLLGDSALYLCASEDINSYEQYFGPGTRLTVT.

CDR3 sequence: CAIRDNRGSSGNTIYF. Written as DNA, the CDR3 is TGTGCCATCAGGGATAACAGGGGGAGCTCTGGAAACACCATATATTTT. The genes are TRBV10-3 and TRBJ1-3; TRBD1 aligns across 8 bases. Trimming cost V 6 bases and J 0 bases; bases outside gene matches: 7. Germline V CDR1 and CDR2: ENHRY, SYGVKD. This CDR3 has 16 amino acids.

V usage is TRBV7-2 and J usage is TRBJ2-1, with TRBD2 matching 10 bases. Trimming removed 4 bases from V and 4 bases from J; junction bases left unmatched: 13. Per the germline V gene, CDR1 is SGHTA and CDR2 is FQGNSA. The CDR3 is made up of 18 amino acids. This chain's CDR3 is CASSSPSGSTIIYNEQFF. Here the CDR3 DNA reads TGTGCCAGCAGCTCACCTAGCGGGAGCACCATAATATACAATGAGCAGTTCTTC.

In this sample, this clonotype turned up a few times. The rearrangement joins TRBV2 to TRBJ1-5; D is unclear. Germline V gene lookup returns CDR1 SNHLY and CDR2 FYNNEI. The germline V and J ends were trimmed by 3 bases and 1 base, with 7 bases remaining between them. This CDR3 is 14 amino acids long. As DNA, the CDR3 is TGTGCCAGCAGTGATTCCGTAAGCAATCAGCCCCAGCATTTT. Translating it yields CASSDSVSNQPQHF.

This clonotype turned up a few times. The chain recombines TRBV4-1 with TRBJ2-7, with D perhaps given as TRBD1 or TRBD2 (5 bases each). The CDR3 runs to 14 residues. Looked up from germline, CDR1 is MGHRA and CDR2 is YSYEKL. The V end lost 4 bases, the J end lost 0 bases, and 10 bases lay between the germline ends. CDR3 protein: CASSLRDGSYEQYF. CDR3 sequence (DNA): TGCGCCAGCAGCCTTCGGGACGGCTCCTACGAGCAGTACTTC.

About this clonotype: This may be a read error: a much more frequent sequence differs by one nucleotide. The rearrangement uses TRBV4-1 and TRBJ1-5, with D perhaps matching TRBD1 (5 bases). Germline lookup yields CDR1 MGHRA and CDR2 YSYEKL. This CDR3 spans 13 amino acids. V was shortened by 1 base and J by 6 bases, with 7 bases between the two germline ends. The CDR3 nucleotides read TGCGCCAGCAGCCAAGGCGGGGGTCAGCCCCAGCATTTT. Translation: CASSQGGGQPQHF.

J is TRBJ2-7 and V is TRBV5-1; no firm D call. CDR3 length: 14 residues. The germline gives CDR1 SGHRS, CDR2 YFSETQ. The V end was cut by 0 bases, the J end by 2 bases, with 9 bases between. CDR3 loop: CASSLDSFPYEQYF. DNA of the CDR3: TGCGCCAGCAGCTTGGATTCATTCCCCTACGAGCAGTACTTC.

This clonotype showed up just a few times. The V and J genes are TRBV4-1 and TRBJ2-7; no clear D gene. Germline V lookup: CDR1 MGHRA, CDR2 YSYEKL. The CDR3 loop spans 15 amino acids. Trimming took off 0 bases at V and 0 bases at J, with 9 bases between the two ends. The CDR3 here is CASSQDRLYSYEQYF. The CDR3 DNA is TGCGCCAGCAGCCAAGACAGGCTATACTCCTACGAGCAGTACTTC.

Comment on this clonotype: Since a much larger clone is just one base distant, this may be a read error. The CDR3 loop reads CTSSERWAGLNTEAFF. The CDR3 DNA is TGTACCAGCAGTGAAAGGTGGGCAGGCCTGAACACTGAAGCTTTCTTT. This sequence joins TRBV2 and TRBJ1-1; the D is unclear. Germline CDR1 reads SNHLY; CDR2 reads FYNNEI. The CDR3 runs 16 residues.

A word on this clonotype: Mismatch with germline at one junction end may stem from a read error. The V call is TRBV27, the J call TRBJ2-7, with a tentative D call TRBD2 (5 bases). Germline CDR1 and CDR2: MNHEY and SMNVEV (reference sequence). The length of the CDR3 is 16 residues. The CDR3 DNA reads TGTGCCGGCAGTTTATCGAACGGAGGAGTAGGCCACGAGCAGTACTTC. Protein product: CAGSLSNGGVGHEQYF.

Relative to its sample, this clonotype is medium-sized. The genes are TRBV27 and TRBJ2-7; TRBD1 matches at 8 bases. Germline-derived CDR1 and CDR2 are MNHEY and SMNVEV (reference sequence). J gave up 2 bases and V 5 bases, and 8 bases lay outside the gene matches. The length of the CDR3 is 15 residues. This chain's CDR3 is CASSLTGTGTYEQYF. CDR3 sequence (DNA): TGTGCCAGCAGTCTAACCGGGACAGGAACCTACGAGCAGTACTTC.

This chain connects TRBV7-8 to TRBJ2-7; TRBD1 is a possible D gene (5 bases). Germline assignment: CDR1 SGHVS and CDR2 FQNEAQ. Trimming took off 3 bases at V and 0 bases at J, with 15 bases between the two ends. The CDR3 length is 16 residues. The CDR3 loop reads CASSFSRTQSSYEQYF. The CDR3 bases are TGTGCCAGCAGCTTTTCCAGGACACAGAGCTCCTACGAGCAGTACTTC.

J is TRBJ2-1 and V is TRBV7-9; unclear D gene. This CDR3 is built from 15 residues. Trimming took 1 base from V and 7 from J, leaving 14 bases between them. Looked up from germline, CDR1 is SEHNR and CDR2 is FQNEAQ (reference sequence). CDR3 DNA: TGTGCCAGCAGCTTAGGACCCCCGGTGGGGAATGAGCAGTTCTTC. This sequence encodes CASSLGPPVGNEQFF.

V usage is TRBV19 and J usage is TRBJ2-1; D not resolved. Germline CDR1 reads LNHDA; CDR2 reads SQIVND (reference sequence). The CDR3 extends over 17 amino acids. V lost 5 bases and J lost 3, with 20 bases in between. The CDR3 DNA reads as TGTGCCAGTAGTCCCCTGTGGCCAGTGGCCAACTACAATGAGCAGTTCTTC. Translation: CASSPLWPVANYNEQFF.

This clonotype was picked up a small number of times. CDR3 in DNA: TGTGCCAGCAGTTTATCACCGGACTACGAGCAGTACTTC. Its translation is CASSLSPDYEQYF. V is TRBV27 and J is TRBJ2-7, with unresolved D. The CDR3 runs to 13 residues. The V gene lost 0 bases and the J gene lost 3 bases, with 6 bases spanning the gap. Germline V gene data show CDR1 as MNHEY and CDR2 as SMNVEV (reference sequence).

In this sample, this clonotype is medium-sized. The chain employs TRBV20-1 and TRBJ2-7, with TRBD2 as a possible D gene (5 bases). CDR3 length equals 16 residues. Trimming took 0 bases from V and 2 from J, leaving 17 bases between them. Germline CDR1 is DFQATT and CDR2 is SNEGSKA (reference sequence). The CDR3 region is CSARDSETSLTYEQYF. CDR3 bases: TGCAGTGCTAGAGATAGCGAGACATCCTTAACCTACGAGCAGTACTTC.

V usage is TRBV4-2 and J usage is TRBJ1-1; D gene uncertain. The CDR3 consists of 14 residues. Trimming shortened V by 0 bases and J by 1 base, and 6 bases separated the two germline ends. Per the germline V gene, CDR1 is LGHNA and CDR2 is YNFKEQ. DNA for the CDR3: TGTGCCAGCAGCCAAGATTTGCAGAACACTGAAGCTTTCTTT. This sequence encodes CASSQDLQNTEAFF.

The sample holds a few counts of this clonotype. The V and J genes are TRBV7-9 and TRBJ2-7; D is uncertain. CDR1 SEHNR and CDR2 FQNEAQ come from the germline V gene (reference sequence). The length of the CDR3 is 16 residues. Trimming took off 4 bases at V and 0 bases at J, with 16 bases between the two ends. The CDR3 DNA reads TGTGCCAGCAGCTCGACATCCCCCCCCAGCTCCTACGAGCAGTACTTC. Its protein product is CASSSTSPPSSYEQYF.

By frequency in the sample, this clonotype is medium-sized. V is TRBV4-1 and J is TRBJ2-7, with TRBD2 matching over 8 bases. This CDR3 is 15 amino acids long. The V gene end was trimmed by 4 bases and the J gene end by 2 bases; junction bases not matched to a gene: 7. Germline V gives CDR1 MGHRA, CDR2 YSYEKL. CDR3 residues: CASSPITGGTYEQYF. The CDR3 DNA follows: TGCGCCAGCAGCCCAATAACGGGGGGGACCTACGAGCAGTACTTC.

A few counts support this clonotype. This chain uses TRBV3-1 with TRBJ2-3; 7 bases map to TRBD2. The ends lost 0 bases at V and 2 bases at J; junction bases unmatched: 26. Germline lookup yields CDR1 LGHDT and CDR2 YNNKEL (reference sequence). CDR3 length: 23 residues. CDR3 loop: CASSQEGNGNGGGPPPNTDTQYF. The DNA for the CDR3 is TGTGCCAGCAGCCAAGAAGGCAACGGCAACGGGGGAGGGCCGCCTCCTAACACAGATACGCAGTATTTT.

The CDR3 region has the DNA TGCGCCAGCAGCCCTCAAAATTACAATGAGCAGTTCTTC. Its protein is CASSPQNYNEQFF. The V call is TRBV4-1, the J call TRBJ2-1; no clear D gene. Germline CDR1 MGHRA, CDR2 YSYEKL. The CDR3 covers 13 residues. Between the trimmed V and J ends, which lost 4 bases and 4 bases, there was a span of 8 bases.

With respect to this clonotype: It is unclear where the CDR3 begins or ends on the DNA, so no DNA is shown, and the CDR3 is as TCRdb lists it. Here the CDR3 reads CASSIYLCSVEGTGLEKLFF. The chain recombines TRBV5-4 with TRBJ1-4; no check of the table's D call, TRBD1, against the DNA was made. 20 amino acids form the CDR3, both terminal residues included. Germline loops: CDR1 SGHNT, CDR2 YYREEE (reference sequence).